What follows are 13 T cell receptor beta chains derived from one specimen sequenced in a study of Graves' ophthalmopathy and Graves' hyperthyroidism. Amplified TCR beta CDR3 regions were obtained using RNA transcripts as template. The first round was an RT-PCR with HTBI primers, and the second round was a multiplex PCR. MiXCR was run by TCRdb on the multiplex PCR reads, yielding one entry per CDR3 protein. The sample lists 1 million to 1.3 million distinct CDR3 sequences, about 40% occurring once. The source material was peripheral blood or thyroid tissue (not recorded which). These receptors originate from an adult man with Graves' hyperthyroidism.

The chain employs TRBV10-3 and TRBJ1-1; TRBD1 matches at 7 bases. The CDR3 loop spans 12 amino acids. CDR1 and CDR2 (germline): ENHRY, SYGVKD. The CDR3 here is CVTTGSGTEAFF. Here the CDR3 DNA reads TGTGTCACGACAGGGAGCGGCACTGAAGCTTTCTTT.

There are many counts of this clonotype. The J gene is TRBJ1-3, the V gene TRBV9; tentative D call: TRBD1 (6 bases). This CDR3 has 18 residues. The germline CDR1 and CDR2 sequences are SGDLS and YYNGEE. V was shortened by 4 bases and J by 0 bases, with 20 bases between the two germline ends. The CDR3 nucleotides read TGTGCCAGCAGCCCTTGGGCGGACAGAGGGATCTCTGGAAACACCATATATTTT. As protein: CASSPWADRGISGNTIYF.

The chain has TRBV6-2 or TRBV6-3 and TRBJ2-2; weak D call: TRBD1 (6 bases). CDR1 MNHEY and CDR2 SVGEGT come from the germline V gene. The V end lost 5 bases, the J end lost 5 bases, and 15 bases lay between the germline ends. The CDR3 has 15 amino acids. The CDR3 is CASSTRDKRTGELFF. The CDR3 DNA sequence: TGTGCCAGCAGTACCCGGGACAAAAGAACCGGGGAGCTGTTTTTT.

Ten or more counts support this clonotype. V is TRBV2 and J is TRBJ1-5; D gene uncertain. CDR1 and CDR2 (germline): SNHLY, FYNNEI. Trimming pared 6 bases from V and 4 bases from J, leaving 16 bases between. The CDR3 sequence is 15 residues long. The DNA of the CDR3 is TGTGCCAGCAGAAAACGGCTACGGGGTAATCAGCCCCAGCATTTT. Residues: CASRKRLRGNQPQHF.

This clonotype was recorded at least ten times. CDR3 loop: CASSPLGQGGGQPQHF. As DNA, the CDR3 is TGTGCCAGCAGCCCCCTTGGACAGGGTGGTGGTCAGCCCCAGCATTTT. The V gene is TRBV5-5, the J gene TRBJ1-5; 8 bases are a match to TRBD1. There are 16 residues in the CDR3. Germline assignment: CDR1 SGHKS and CDR2 YYEKEE (reference sequence). J was trimmed by 6 bases and V by 4 bases; bases with no gene match: 12. Together with reference TRBV5-5 and TRBJ1-5, the CDR3 gives the full variable domain: DAGVTQSPTHLIKTRGQQVTLRCSPISGHKSVSWYQQVLGQGPQFIFQYYEKEERGRGNFPDRFSARQFPNYSSELNVNALLLGDSALYLCASSPLGQGGGQPQHFGDGTRLSIL.

This chain uses TRBV2 with TRBJ2-5; D not certain. Germline CDR1 reads SNHLY; CDR2 reads FYNNEI. V lost 8 bases, J lost 0 bases, and 13 bases lay in between. This CDR3 is 14 amino acids long. CDR3 region: CASLGPRYQETQYF. DNA for the CDR3: TGTGCCAGCTTAGGTCCCAGGTACCAAGAGACCCAGTACTTC.

This clonotype was detected many times. The chain uses TRBV2 and TRBJ2-2, with D unclear. This CDR3 has 13 amino acids. Germline V gene lookup returns CDR1 SNHLY and CDR2 FYNNEI. V lost 6 bases to trimming and J lost 4 bases, with 9 bases between them. The chain's CDR3 is CASRGISTGELFF. The CDR3, as DNA: TGTGCCAGCAGGGGGATAAGCACCGGGGAGCTGTTTTTT.

This clonotype was observed a handful of times. The chain is built from TRBV7-8 and TRBJ2-7; the D gene is possibly TRBD1 (5 bases). Per the germline V gene, CDR1 is SGHVS and CDR2 is FQNEAQ. The germline V and J ends were trimmed by 5 bases and 3 bases, with 14 bases remaining between them. The length of the CDR3 is 14 residues. CDR3: CASSPKGPLYEQYF. The CDR3 nucleotides read TGTGCCAGCAGCCCCAAGGGGCCCCTCTACGAGCAGTACTTC.

Of note for this clonotype: A read error may be the cause here, since a much bigger clone is one base away. The chain couples TRBV7-8 to TRBJ1-1; D may be TRBD1 (6 bases). Germline lookup yields CDR1 SGHVS and CDR2 FQNEAQ. V lost 4 bases and J 3 bases, leaving 27 bases between the germline ends. The CDR3 loop spans 19 amino acids. Written as DNA, the CDR3 is TGTGCCAGCAGCTGGAGTTATAGGGGGGACGGGGGGCTACACACTGAAGCTTTCTTT. Residues: CASSWSYRGDGGLHTEAFF.

In this sample, this clonotype turned up a few times. Here the CDR3 reads CSAPTSGSLYEQYF. The CDR3 coding sequence is TGCAGTGCTCCGACTAGCGGGAGTCTCTACGAGCAGTACTTC. J is TRBJ2-7 and V is TRBV20-1, with TRBD2 matching 12 bases. CDR3 size: 14 residues. Trimming cost V 5 bases and J 3 bases; bases outside gene matches: 5. Germline CDR1 and CDR2: DFQATT and SNEGSKA (reference sequence).

On this clonotype itself: The CDR3 does not close with the conserved phenylalanine or tryptophan, likely indicating a read error. The V gene is TRBV7-9, the J gene TRBJ2-7; TRBD2 is a possible D gene (6 bases). From germline, CDR1 is SEHNR and CDR2 FQNEAQ (reference sequence). V was trimmed by 1 base and J by 4 bases, leaving 14 bases between them. The CDR3 loop spans 15 amino acids. The CDR3 here is CASSLVGGVSYEQYY. CDR3 bases: TGTGCCAGCAGCTTAGTCGGCGGGGTCTCTTACGAGCAGTACTAC.

As regards this clonotype: A read error may be the cause here, since a much bigger clone is one base away. This chain links TRBV9 with TRBJ2-5, with D unclear. Germline CDR1 SGDLS, CDR2 YYNGEE. There are 15 residues in the CDR3. In DNA form, the CDR3 reads TGTGCCTGCAGCGTAGCTGGTGGTCCTTGGGCGACCCAGTACTTC. This gives the protein CACSVAGGPWATQYF. The variable domain in full, with the rest retrieved from reference TRBV9 and TRBJ2-5, is DSGVTQTPKHLITATGQRVTLRCSPRSGDLSVYWYQQSLDQGLQFLIQYYNGEERAKGNILERFSAQQFPDLHSELNLSSLELGDSALYFCACSVAGGPWATQYFGPGTRLLVL.

In this sample, this clonotype turned up many times. This sequence joins TRBV7-9 and TRBJ1-1; the match to TRBD1 covers 7 bases. CDR1 and CDR2 (germline): SEHNR, FQNEAQ (reference sequence). The CDR3 is made up of 15 amino acids. V was clipped by 5 bases and J by 4 bases; unmatched bases: 10. The CDR3 coding sequence is TGTGCCAGCAGCCCCCGGGACAGCGTAGGCACTGAAGCTTTCTTT. Its protein product is CASSPRDSVGTEAFF.